Below, 32 T cell receptor beta chains from the same sample are listed, as sequenced in a study of blood T cell repertoires in COVID-19. The data were produced by immunoSEQ multiplex PCR, yet TCRdb's version contains in-frame clones alone and is incomplete. This sample carries about 250,000 clones, over 75% of them seen once, and the ten largest clones take about 8%. Material for sequencing was peripheral blood. These receptors originate from a woman at least 80 years old with acute or convalescent COVID-19.

This rearrangement joins TRBV10-2 to TRBJ2-7; 12 nucleotides agree with TRBD2. The trim removed 7 bases at V and 4 bases at J, leaving 8 bases unmatched. This CDR3 region has 15 residues. Germline lookup yields CDR1 WSHSY and CDR2 SAAADI. The chain's CDR3 is CASTSLAGGGYEQYF. Written as DNA, the CDR3 is TGCGCCAGCACCTCACTAGCGGGAGGTGGGTACGAGCAGTACTTC.

The genes are TRBV7-2 and TRBJ1-1; 9 bases are shared with TRBD1. CDR1 is SGHTA and CDR2 is FQGNSA in the germline V gene. The CDR3 runs to 14 residues. Trimming cost V 0 bases and J 11 bases; bases outside gene matches: 7. The DNA of the CDR3 is TGTGCCAGCAGCTTAGCGGCGACAGGGGGGAGGGCTTTCTTT. Translating it yields CASSLAATGGRAFF.

CDR3 in DNA: TGTGCCAGTAGTTACGGACAGGGGGTCAATCAGCCCCAGCATTTT. This sequence encodes CASSYGQGVNQPQHF. V and J are TRBV19 and TRBJ1-5, with 10 bases that match TRBD1. From germline, CDR1 is LNHDA and CDR2 SQIVND (reference sequence). V was pared by 5 bases and J by 3 bases, with 4 bases of the junction left unmatched. This CDR3 is 15 amino acids long.

V gene TRBV7-6 combines with J gene TRBJ1-1; TRBD1 matches at 7 bases. The germline gives CDR1 SGHVS, CDR2 FNYEAQ. This CDR3 comprises 16 residues. V was pared by 5 bases and J by 5 bases, with 14 bases of the junction left unmatched. DNA of the CDR3: TGTGCCAGCAGCGCCACTGAGACAGGGCTGGGGACTGAAGCTTTCTTT. Translating gives CASSATETGLGTEAFF.

J is TRBJ2-2 and V is TRBV25-1; 10 nucleotides line up with TRBD1. The junction had 5 bases not matched to a gene; V was cut back by 5 bases and J by 5 bases. The length of the CDR3 is 15 residues. In germline, CDR1 is MGHDK, CDR2 SYGVNS. The CDR3 nucleotides are TGTGCCAGCAGTCGGGGACAGGGGCTAACCGGGGAGCTGTTTTTT. It translates to CASSRGQGLTGELFF.

The chain recombines TRBV6-5 with TRBJ2-5; 8 nucleotides match TRBD1. CDR3 length equals 15 residues. V shed 6 bases and J 9 bases; nucleotides not matched to a gene: 15. Germline V CDR1 and CDR2: MNHEY, SVGAGI. The CDR3 sequence: CASRGTGQGARAQYF. CDR3 coding DNA: TGTGCCAGCAGAGGAACAGGACAGGGAGCCCGAGCCCAGTACTTC.

The rearrangement links TRBV21-1 to TRBJ2-7; TRBD2 is the table's D call, not checked against the DNA. TRBV21-1 is designated a pseudogene. The CDR3 totals 16 residues. The CDR3 sequence: CASSKPSGGDSYEQYF. CDR3 nucleotides: TGTGCCAGCAGCAAACCGAGCGGGGGCGACTCCTACGAGCAGTACTTC.

V and J are TRBV5-4 and TRBJ1-1; 8 positions match TRBD1. The CDR3 runs 16 residues. Germline CDR1 SGHNT, CDR2 YYREEE (reference sequence). V shed 4 bases and J 1 base; nucleotides not matched to a gene: 9. In DNA, the CDR3 is TGTGCCAGCAGCCTGAAGACAGGGGTGGAGAACACTGAAGCTTTCTTT. Residues: CASSLKTGVENTEAFF.

The CDR3 region is CAWRTRGSYEQYF. The CDR3 DNA is TGTGCCTGGAGGACCAGGGGATCCTACGAGCAGTACTTC. This sequence joins TRBV30 and TRBJ2-7; TRBD1 might be the D (6 bases). Per the germline V gene, CDR1 is GTSNPN and CDR2 is SVGIG (reference sequence). This CDR3 region has 13 residues. Deletions cut 3 bases from V and 1 base from J, with 10 bases between.

This rearrangement joins TRBV11-3 to TRBJ2-3; D is perhaps TRBD2 (6 bases). V dropped 5 bases and J dropped 7 bases, with 13 bases sitting between them. This CDR3 region has 13 residues. Germline-derived CDR1 and CDR2 are SGHNT and YENEEA. The CDR3 region is CASSALEGNTQYF. CDR3 nucleotide sequence: TGTGCCAGCAGCGCCTTGGAGGGGAATACGCAGTATTTT.

This chain connects TRBV3-1 (or the pseudogene TRBV3-2) to TRBJ1-2, with TRBD1 identical over 8 bases. CDR1 LGHDT and CDR2 YNNKEL come from the germline V gene (reference sequence). Losses at the gene ends were 4 bases for V and 7 bases for J; bases not matched to a gene: 11. The CDR3 spans 15 residues. CDR3 nucleotide sequence: TGTGCCAGCAGCCCAATAGGACAGGGAGGCGGTGGCTACACCTTC. Its translation: CASSPIGQGGGGYTF.

The genes are TRBV30 and TRBJ1-2; 7 nucleotides agree with TRBD1. Per the germline V gene, CDR1 is GTSNPN and CDR2 is SVGIG (reference sequence). Trimming cost V 5 bases and J 8 bases; bases outside gene matches: 11. The CDR3 totals 13 residues. The CDR3 loop is CAWATTGVGGYTF. CDR3 DNA: TGTGCCTGGGCCACTACAGGGGTGGGAGGCTACACCTTC.

The V gene is TRBV10-3, the J gene TRBJ1-2; TRBD1 is a possible D gene (5 bases). Trimming left V 3 bases short and J 5 bases short, with 16 bases between. Germline V gives CDR1 ENHRY, CDR2 SYGVKD. The CDR3 runs to 15 residues. The CDR3 loop is CAISERGTSPYGYTF. The CDR3 DNA reads TGTGCCATCAGTGAAAGAGGGACTTCCCCATATGGCTACACCTTC.

This clone occurred many times. The CDR3 region is CASSRIIQGPLNSPLHF. In DNA, the CDR3 is TGCGCCAGCAGCCGTATCATACAGGGACCCCTTAATTCACCCCTCCACTTT. This rearrangement joins TRBV4-1 to TRBJ1-6, with D possibly matching TRBD1 (6 bases). Germline V gives CDR1 MGHRA, CDR2 YSYEKL. V was clipped by 4 bases and J by 6 bases, with 19 bases between them. This CDR3 is 17 amino acids long.

CDR3: CASSFEYGGHEQFF. The CDR3 nucleotides are TGTGCCAGCAGCTTTGAGTACGGGGGTCATGAGCAGTTCTTC. The J gene is TRBJ2-1, the V gene TRBV5-6; possibly TRBD2 for D (6 bases). This CDR3 has 14 amino acids. Trimming stripped 2 bases from V and 8 bases from J, with 14 bases between. Germline V lookup: CDR1 SGHDT, CDR2 YYEEEE.

This clone was seen a single time. This chain joins TRBV6-5 and TRBJ1-5, with a possible D match to TRBD1 (6 bases). This CDR3 is built from 14 residues. CDR1 and CDR2 (germline): MNHEY, SVGAGI. Trimming removed 5 bases at V and 4 bases at J, with 12 bases between. For the CDR3, the DNA is TGTGCCAGCAGTCCCGACAGGAGGAATCAGCCCCAGCATTTT. Translation gives CASSPDRRNQPQHF.

The rearrangement links TRBV28 to TRBJ2-1; 10 nucleotides align to TRBD2. The CDR3 runs to 16 residues. Unmatched junction bases numbered 5, after V lost 3 bases and J lost 3 bases. In germline, CDR1 is MDHEN, CDR2 SYDVKM. The CDR3 DNA sequence: TGTGCCAGCAGTTTGGGTCTAGCGGGGGACTACAATGAGCAGTTCTTC. Protein: CASSLGLAGDYNEQFF.

J is TRBJ2-1 and V is TRBV5-1, with 14 nucleotides matching TRBD2. CDR1 and CDR2 (germline): SGHRS, YFSETQ. V was pared by 4 bases and J by 10 bases, with 13 bases of the junction left unmatched. There are 17 residues in the CDR3. The chain's CDR3 is CASSALTGTSGGGEQFF. CDR3 bases: TGCGCCAGCAGCGCTCTCACCGGGACTAGCGGGGGTGGGGAGCAGTTCTTC.

The chain uses TRBV6-5 and TRBJ2-3; D is perhaps TRBD2 (6 bases). V was clipped by 6 bases and J by 6 bases, with 13 bases between them. CDR1 is MNHEY, CDR2 SVGAGI, per germline. CDR3 length: 13 amino acids. Written as DNA, the CDR3 is TGTGCCAGCAGCTCTGTTGCGGGGGATACGCAGTATTTT. The encoded protein is CASSSVAGDTQYF.

The chain has TRBV15 and TRBJ2-7; D might be TRBD2 (6 bases). The CDR3 is 16 residues long. V was clipped by 4 bases and J by 0 bases, with 16 bases between them. The germline V gene encodes CDR1 LNHNV and CDR2 YYDKDF (reference sequence). In nucleotides, the CDR3 is TGTGCCACCAGCAACACCCAGGAGGGGAGCTCCTACGAGCAGTACTTC. Protein: CATSNTQEGSSYEQYF.

The genes are TRBV28 and TRBJ1-1; 9 positions agree with TRBD1. There are 14 residues in the CDR3. Unmatched junction bases numbered 3, after V lost 0 bases and J lost 7 bases. Germline V gene data show CDR1 as MDHEN and CDR2 as SYDVKM. The CDR3 loop reads CASSLWGQGGEAFF. As DNA, the CDR3 is TGTGCCAGCAGTTTATGGGGACAGGGAGGTGAAGCTTTCTTT. The complete variable domain, with remaining parts taken from reference TRBV28 and TRBJ1-1, reads DVKVTQSSRYLVKRTGEKVFLECVQDMDHENMFWYRQDPGLGLRLIYFSYDVKMKEKGDIPEGYSVSREKKERFSLILESASTNQTSMYLCASSLWGQGGEAFFGQGTRLTVV.

This chain joins TRBV4-1 and TRBJ2-5; D perhaps matches TRBD2 (5 bases). This CDR3 spans 15 amino acids. With 4 bases removed from V and 1 base from J, the gap between germline ends came to 13 bases. CDR1 MGHRA and CDR2 YSYEKL come from the germline V gene. CDR3 nucleotides: TGCGCCAGCAGCCGGTTGGGTGGGAGCCAAGAGACCCAGTACTTC. The encoded protein is CASSRLGGSQETQYF.

This chain connects TRBV7-2 to TRBJ1-5, with TRBD1 matching 8 bases. V lost 4 bases to trimming and J lost 4 bases; unmatched junction nucleotides: 6. Germline CDR1 is SGHTA and CDR2 is FQGNSA. The CDR3 length is 15 residues. The DNA of the CDR3 is TGTGCCAGCAGCTCCCGACAGGGGTCAAATCAGCCCCAGCATTTT. The encoded protein is CASSSRQGSNQPQHF.

This clone appeared once. The chain couples TRBV14 to TRBJ2-3; no clear D. This CDR3 contains 15 residues. V lost 3 bases, J lost 1 base, and 11 bases lay in between. CDR1 is SGHDN and CDR2 is FVKESK in the germline V gene. CDR3 bases: TGTGCCAGCAGCCACCCCATTCGGGGCACAGATACGCAGTATTTT. Amino acids: CASSHPIRGTDTQYF.

This clone was counted between two and nine times. CDR3 protein: CASRDGPGGPQHF. Written as DNA, the CDR3 is TGTGCCAGCAGAGATGGACCCGGAGGGCCCCAGCATTTT. The chain has TRBV2 and TRBJ1-5; D is unclear. Trimming shortened V by 6 bases and J by 9 bases, and 15 bases separated the two germline ends. This CDR3 contains 13 residues. Germline values: CDR1 SNHLY, CDR2 FYNNEI. Full variable domain (rest looked up from reference TRBV2 and TRBJ1-5): EPEVTQTPSHQVTQMGQEVILRCVPISNHLYFYWYRQILGQKVEFLVSFYNNEISEKSEIFDDQFSVERPDGSNFTLKIRSTKLEDSAMYFCASRDGPGGPQHFGDGTRLSIL.

The chain employs TRBV7-2 and TRBJ2-7; no clear D. Trimming took off 3 bases at V and 2 bases at J, with 11 bases between the two ends. Germline V gene sequence: CDR1 SGHTA, CDR2 FQGNSA. The CDR3 has 14 residues. The CDR3 DNA follows: TGTGCCAGCAGCTTCATGCGCGGCGCCTACGAGCAGTACTTC. It yields the protein CASSFMRGAYEQYF. Drawing the rest from reference TRBV7-2 and TRBJ2-7, the complete variable domain is GAGVSQSPSNKVTEKGKDVELRCDPISGHTALYWYRQSLGQGLEFLIYFQGNSAPDKSGLPSDRFSAERTGGSVSTLTIQRTQQEDSAVYLCASSFMRGAYEQYFGPGTRLTVT.

V and J are TRBV19 and TRBJ2-3; TRBD1 might be the D (5 bases). The V end lost 5 bases, the J end lost 2 bases, and 23 bases lay between the germline ends. CDR3 size: 18 residues. The germline gives CDR1 LNHDA, CDR2 SQIVND (reference sequence). CDR3 DNA: TGTGCCAGTAGTGATGACCCGAAAAGGGGCAGGGACACAGATACGCAGTATTTT. Encoded protein: CASSDDPKRGRDTDTQYF.

This clone has just one count. The rearrangement links TRBV5-4 to TRBJ1-2; weak D call: TRBD1 (5 bases). V lost 4 bases and J 8 bases, leaving 18 bases between the germline ends. CDR1 is SGHNT, CDR2 YYREEE, per germline (reference sequence). The CDR3 contains 14 residues. CDR3 residues: CASSDDRTWSGYTF. CDR3 nucleotides: TGTGCCAGCAGCGACGATCGGACATGGTCGGGCTACACCTTC.

The chain carries TRBV29-1 and TRBJ1-2; weak D call: TRBD1 (6 bases). The germline V gene encodes CDR1 SQVTM and CDR2 ANQGSEA. The CDR3 extends over 15 amino acids. Trimming pared 2 bases from V and 1 base from J, leaving 14 bases between. The CDR3: CSVERGSGLNYGYTF. The CDR3 DNA sequence: TGCAGCGTTGAAAGGGGGTCAGGACTTAACTATGGCTACACCTTC. The full variable domain, rest sourced from reference TRBV29-1 and TRBJ1-2, is SAVISQKPSRDICQRGTSLTIQCQVDSQVTMMFWYRQQPGQSLTLIATANQGSEATYESGFVIDKFPISRPNLTFSTLTVSNMSPEDSSIYLCSVERGSGLNYGYTFGSGTRLTVV.

CDR3 coding DNA: TGTGCCAGCAGCAAAGGACAGGGTGAAGGACACACTGAAGCTTTCTTT. Its protein product is CASSKGQGEGHTEAFF. The chain carries TRBV21-1 and TRBJ1-1; TRBD1 is the table's D call and was not checked against the DNA. TRBV21-1 is designated a pseudogene. The CDR3 is made up of 16 amino acids.

This chain uses TRBV14 with TRBJ1-1; no definite D call. Germline-derived CDR1 and CDR2 are SGHDN and FVKESK. This CDR3 region has 13 residues. V was clipped by 7 bases and J by 4 bases, with 13 bases between them. Written as DNA, the CDR3 is TGTGCCAGCAATTCGGGTCCGAGCACTGAAGCTTTCTTT. It is translated as CASNSGPSTEAFF.

V is TRBV27 and J is TRBJ2-3, with TRBD2 as a possible D gene (6 bases). The CDR3 extends over 14 amino acids. V lost 9 bases and J lost 2, with 15 bases in between. Germline loops: CDR1 MNHEY, CDR2 SMNVEV (reference sequence). The CDR3 bases are TGTGCCAGTCATCCGGGACTGGTCACAGATACGCAGTATTTT. Its translation is CASHPGLVTDTQYF.